This T cell receptor (beta chain) was sequenced in a study of T cell changes during pregnancy in multiple sclerosis. Germline V gene sequence: CDR1 SGDLS, CDR2 YYNGEE. V lost 2 bases, J lost 3 bases, and 9 bases lay in between. The CDR3 consists of 14 residues. Repertoires were generated with immunoSEQ multiplex PCR, while TCRdb's copy carries only in-frame clones and drops some. The sample shows roughly 45,000 clones, 75% to 95% of them seen only once. The chain links TRBV9 to TRBJ1-5; D may be TRBD1 (6 bases). The receptor was derived from a female donor with multiple sclerosis, enrolled in a pregnancy study. The source material was CD8+ T cells from peripheral blood mononuclear cells, sampled after pregnancy. As DNA, the CDR3 is TGTGCCAGCAGCGTGGACAGTCTCAATCAGCCCCAGCATTTT. Protein product: CASSVDSLNQPQHF.